This is a list of T cell receptor beta chains from one sample in a study of shared clonotypes between healthy human individuals. Only in-frame clones appear in the TCRdb table, and some are missing; sequencing was by immunoSEQ multiplex PCR. Among approximately 2,200,000 clones, about 92% were seen once, and the ten largest hold approximately 1.7%. Sequencing input: naive CD8+ T cells from PBMCs. Receptors originate from a man younger than 30 in good health. Some clones in this sample may be carry-over from other donors' samples. Each CDR3 is given with its conserved first and last residue. The order of the fields is clone size, J gene, D gene, V gene, CDR3 DNA, CDR3 protein. D genes are given only for firm matches. Some rows have no size entry. The others give once, few or many, or a class for an expanded clone.

>.|TRBJ1-1|.|TRBV6-6
TGTGCCAGCAGTTACGTCAGACTGAACACTGAAGCTTTCTTT
CASSYVRLNTEAFF
>once|TRBJ2-3|.|TRBV7-9
TGTGCCAGCAGCTTAGTTATTCGGAGACCCCCGGCGGATACGCAGTATTTT
CASSLVIRRPPADTQYF
>.|TRBJ2-4|.|TRBV27
TGTGCCAGCAGTTTTATCGGGAGTAGGTCTTACTATGGAAACATTCAGTACTTC
CASSFIGSRSYYGNIQYF
>.|TRBJ2-1|.|TRBV7-9
TGTGCCAGCAGCCAAAGTAAAGACGCCCTCGACTATGAGCAGTTCTTC
CASSQSKDALDYEQFF
>.|TRBJ2-2|.|TRBV4-3
TGCGCCAGCAGCCCAGCCGGGGCGGGACTCGGGGAGCTGTTTTTT
CASSPAGAGLGELFF
>.|TRBJ1-5|.|TRBV28
TGTGCCAGTTTAAACAGCCGCAATCAGCCCCAGCATTTT
CASLNSRNQPQHF
>.|TRBJ2-1|.|TRBV15
TGTGCCACCAGCAGCGTCAAAAGCTCCTACAATGAGCAGTTCTTC
CATSSVKSSYNEQFF
>.|TRBJ1-5|.|TRBV19
TGTGCCAGTAGTATTTCCCGGACCATTTCTCTACCCCAGCATTTT
CASSISRTISLPQHF
>.|TRBJ1-1|.|TRBV9
TGTGCCAGCAGCGTAGACAGCAGAGAGATCACTGAAGCTTTCTTT
CASSVDSREITEAFF
>.|TRBJ1-1|.|TRBV9
TGTGCCAGCAGCACCCCCCCGCCGGACACTGAAGCTTTCTTT
CASSTPPPDTEAFF
>once|TRBJ2-1|TRBD2|TRBV29-1
TGCAGCGTTGAAGTAGCGGGAGGGTTCTACAATGAGCAGTTCTTC
CSVEVAGGFYNEQFF
>.|TRBJ2-1|.|TRBV4-1
TGCGCCAGCAGCCCGCAACGCGGACCCTCCTACAATGAGCAGTTCTTC
CASSPQRGPSYNEQFF
>.|TRBJ1-3|TRBD1|TRBV5-1
TGCGCCAGCAGCCCGGAGGGGGCTATCCGATCTGGAAACACCATATATTTT
CASSPEGAIRSGNTIYF
>.|TRBJ2-2|TRBD1|TRBV13
TGTGCCAGCAGCTTAGGCCGGGGACAGGAGGTCACCGGGGAGCTGTTTTTT
CASSLGRGQEVTGELFF
>.|TRBJ2-7|TRBD2|TRBV7-2
TGTGCCAGCAGCTTGGAATGGGCTAGCGGGGCCTACGAGCAGTACTTC
CASSLEWASGAYEQYF
>.|TRBJ1-2|.|TRBV9
TGTGCCAGCAGCGTAGAACAGAGATATGGCTACACCTTC
CASSVEQRYGYTF
>once|TRBJ2-1|TRBD2|TRBV5-6
TGTGCCAGCAGCTTGGCTCTAGCGGGAATATACAATGAGCAGTTCTTC
CASSLALAGIYNEQFF
>.|TRBJ1-1|.|TRBV4-3
TGCGCCAGCAGCCAAGATAGGGCGCCCTTGGTCTTT
CASSQDRAPLVF
>.|TRBJ2-5|.|TRBV5-1
TGCGCCAGCAGCTTGGTCCGGGGGCCAGGAGAGACCCAGTACTTC
CASSLVRGPGETQYF
>few|TRBJ1-1|TRBD1|TRBV4-1
TGCGCCAGCAGCATCACGACAGGGACCCCTAACACTGAAGCTTTCTTT
CASSITTGTPNTEAFF
>.|TRBJ2-7|.|TRBV6-4
TGTGCCAGCAGACCATTCGAGACCTCTCCTAACGAGCAGTACTTC
CASRPFETSPNEQYF
>.|TRBJ2-1|.|TRBV9
TGTGCCAGCAGCGTAGGGACTAGTCAGGGGACCTACAATGAGCAGTTCTTC
CASSVGTSQGTYNEQFF
>.|TRBJ2-7|.|TRBV11-2
TGTGCCAGCAGCCTAGGGAGACTGTACGAGCAGTACTTC
CASSLGRLYEQYF
>.|TRBJ1-1|.|TRBV19
TGTGCCACTTCACCTTTCATGAACACTGAAGCTTTCTTT
CATSPFMNTEAFF
>.|TRBJ2-2|.|TRBV6-5
TGTGCCAGCAGTTCAGCGATCGCCGGGGAGCTGTTTTTT
CASSSAIAGELFF
>.|TRBJ2-1|TRBD2|TRBV6-5
TGTGCCAGCAGCCTTAGCGGGAGTTTCTACAATGAGCAGTTCTTC
CASSLSGSFYNEQFF
>.|TRBJ2-7|.|TRBV27
TGTGCCAGCAGTTTATCGGGGCAGGCTGGGGCCTACGAGCAGTACTTC
CASSLSGQAGAYEQYF
>.|TRBJ2-2|TRBD2|TRBV28
TGTGCCAGCAGTTTACGCCCGGGACTAGCGAGCACCGGGGAGCTGTTTTTT
CASSLRPGLASTGELFF
>.|TRBJ2-3|TRBD1|TRBV27
TGTGCCAGCAGGCCCCGCGGGACAGGGTTGTATTTT
CASRPRGTGLYF